These 30 T cell receptor beta chains came from one sample sequenced in a study of OX40 agonist ivuxolimab in advanced cancers. Assay: immunoSEQ multiplex PCR; the TCRdb copy retains only in-frame clones and omits some. In the table there are 50,000 to 65,000 clones, around 90% of which are singletons. This material consisted of CD4+ or CD8+ T cells sorted from blood, taken in a trial of the OX40 agonist ivuxolimab. These receptor sequences come from an adult with an advanced solid tumor such as melanoma, head and neck, liver or kidney cancer.

The chain carries TRBV2 and TRBJ1-2, with 8 bases identical to TRBD1. After removal of 6 bases from V and 6 bases from J, the junction contained 6 bases not matched to a gene. This CDR3 has 13 amino acids. Per the germline V gene, CDR1 is SNHLY and CDR2 is FYNNEI. Written as DNA, the CDR3 is TGTGCCAGCAGGGAGCAGGGGGCTAATGGCTACACCTTC. Amino acid sequence: CASREQGANGYTF. The full variable domain, its missing parts supplied by reference TRBV2 and TRBJ1-2, is EPEVTQTPSHQVTQMGQEVILRCVPISNHLYFYWYRQILGQKVEFLVSFYNNEISEKSEIFDDQFSVERPDGSNFTLKIRSTKLEDSAMYFCASREQGANGYTFGSGTRLTVV.

The rearrangement joins TRBV7-3 to TRBJ2-3; 8 bases are a match to TRBD2. The CDR3 runs 14 residues. The V and J ends lost 3 bases and 6 bases, in that order; junction bases with no gene match: 5. Germline CDR1 and CDR2: SGHTA and FQGTGA. Written as DNA, the CDR3 is TGTGCCAGCAGCTTTTCAGCGGGAGATGATACGCAGTATTTT. Amino acids: CASSFSAGDDTQYF.

In its sample, this clone was seen once. The V call is TRBV5-6, the J call TRBJ2-3; TRBD1 or TRBD2 may be the D gene (5 bases each). Germline V lookup: CDR1 SGHDT, CDR2 YYEEEE. The CDR3 sequence is 15 residues long. Trimming pared 3 bases from V and 3 bases from J, leaving 14 bases between. The DNA for the CDR3 is TGTGCCAGCAGCTGGGGCCGTGGGGGAACAGATACGCAGTATTTT. Translated, it gives CASSWGRGGTDTQYF.

A single count supports this clone. The chain uses TRBV4-1 and TRBJ2-7; no definite D call. CDR1 is MGHRA, CDR2 YSYEKL, per germline. The CDR3 runs 15 residues. Deletions cut 0 bases from V and 5 bases from J, with 14 bases between. The CDR3, as DNA: TGCGCCAGCAGCCAAGAACCATACCCCATCAACGAGCAGTACTTC. Its protein product is CASSQEPYPINEQYF.

The chain couples TRBV6-8 to TRBJ2-6, with a possible D match to TRBD1 (5 bases). CDR3 length equals 15 residues. V was shortened by 6 bases and J by 1 base, with 10 bases between the two germline ends. Per the germline V gene, CDR1 is MNHGY and CDR2 is SAAAGT. The CDR3 reads CASRAGRSGANVLTF. The DNA of the CDR3 is TGTGCCAGCAGGGCAGGGCGTTCTGGGGCCAACGTCCTGACTTTC.

The chain links TRBV4-1 to TRBJ1-5, with 9 bases identical to TRBD1. The CDR3 runs 16 residues. Germline lookup yields CDR1 MGHRA and CDR2 YSYEKL. V was pared by 2 bases and J by 5 bases, with 7 bases of the junction left unmatched. CDR3 region: CASSQNPGQGHQPQHF. For the CDR3, the DNA is TGCGCCAGCAGCCAAAACCCGGGACAGGGCCATCAGCCCCAGCATTTT.

V is TRBV7-2 and J is TRBJ2-7, with 10 bases lining up with TRBD1. This CDR3 is 14 amino acids long. Germline CDR1 reads SGHTA; CDR2 reads FQGNSA. With V trimmed by 3 bases and J by 7 bases, 6 bases remained unmatched. CDR3 loop: CASSFGTGAREQYF. The CDR3 DNA reads as TGTGCCAGCAGCTTTGGGACAGGGGCACGGGAGCAGTACTTC.

The rearrangement uses TRBV9 and TRBJ2-7; D unclear. The V gene lost 1 base and the J gene lost 1 base, with 9 bases spanning the gap. The CDR3 consists of 14 residues. Germline lookup yields CDR1 SGDLS and CDR2 YYNGEE. CDR3 in amino acids: CASSVNGKSYEQYF. The CDR3 region has the DNA TGTGCCAGCAGCGTAAATGGGAAGTCCTACGAGCAGTACTTC.

V and J are TRBV30 and TRBJ1-3; 8 nucleotides line up with TRBD1. V shed 6 bases and J 0 bases; nucleotides not matched to a gene: 13. Germline values: CDR1 GTSNPN, CDR2 SVGIG (reference sequence). The CDR3 sequence is 17 residues long. The CDR3: CACPEQGGSSSGNTIYF. The CDR3 DNA is TGTGCCTGTCCTGAACAGGGGGGATCAAGCTCTGGAAACACCATATATTTT.

This chain connects TRBV28 to TRBJ2-7, with 8 bases that match TRBD1. The length of the CDR3 is 15 residues. Germline CDR1 and CDR2: MDHEN and SYDVKM. V lost 3 bases, J lost 5 bases, and 9 bases stayed unmatched. The CDR3, as DNA: TGTGCCAGCAGTTTTCTTCAGGGGGCGCGGCACGAGCAGTACTTC. It encodes CASSFLQGARHEQYF. The whole variable domain, remainder taken from reference TRBV28 and TRBJ2-7, is DVKVTQSSRYLVKRTGEKVFLECVQDMDHENMFWYRQDPGLGLRLIYFSYDVKMKEKGDIPEGYSVSREKKERFSLILESASTNQTSMYLCASSFLQGARHEQYFGPGTRLTVT.

The chain employs TRBV6-5 and TRBJ1-2; D gene unclear. Trimming shortened V by 0 bases and J by 6 bases, and 11 bases separated the two germline ends. CDR3 length: 14 residues. Germline V gives CDR1 MNHEY, CDR2 SVGAGI. CDR3 residues: CASSYSRWSHGYTF. The CDR3 DNA sequence: TGTGCCAGCAGTTACTCGAGGTGGTCCCATGGCTACACCTTC.

V and J are TRBV7-9 and TRBJ1-2; unclear D gene. V was clipped by 5 bases and J by 2 bases, with 9 bases between them. This CDR3 is built from 13 residues. Germline loops: CDR1 SEHNR, CDR2 FQNEAQ (reference sequence). In DNA form, the CDR3 reads TGTGCCAGCAGCCCGGGCCTAAACTATGGCTACACCTTC. This translates into CASSPGLNYGYTF.

CDR3 coding DNA: TGCGCCAGCAGCTTGGAAGGGTGGGCTTACGAGCAGTACTTC. Translating it yields CASSLEGWAYEQYF. V and J are TRBV5-1 and TRBJ2-7; D gene unclear. V was cut by 0 bases and J by 4 bases, with 11 bases left in between. Germline lookup yields CDR1 SGHRS and CDR2 YFSETQ. This CDR3 spans 14 amino acids.

This chain joins TRBV18 and TRBJ2-5; TRBD2 is a possible D gene (5 bases). The V and J ends lost 3 bases and 4 bases respectively, with 12 bases between them. Germline V gene data show CDR1 as KGHSH and CDR2 as LQKENI. The CDR3 sequence is 14 residues long. For the CDR3, the DNA is TGTGCCAGCTCACCCGGGGTAGGGCGAGAGACCCAGTACTTC. As protein: CASSPGVGRETQYF.

This chain uses TRBV21-1 with TRBJ2-1; TRBD2 is the table's D call and was not checked against the DNA. TRBV21-1 is termed a pseudogene. The CDR3 has 18 amino acids. Written as DNA, the CDR3 is TGTGCCAGCAGCAATCCCCGAGGAGGGGCGAAAGTAGCGAATGAGCAGTTCTTC. Protein product: CASSNPRGGAKVANEQFF.

V is TRBV11-1 and J is TRBJ1-2, with D hard to call. The CDR3 is 14 residues long. The germline gives CDR1 SGHAT, CDR2 FQDESV (reference sequence). Trimming took off 2 bases at V and 2 bases at J, with 9 bases between the two ends. The chain's CDR3 is CASSLLRENYGYTF. The CDR3 nucleotides are TGTGCCAGCAGCTTATTACGGGAGAACTATGGCTACACCTTC.

The V gene is TRBV21-1, the J gene TRBJ1-1. TRBV21-1 is listed as a pseudogene. There are 13 residues in the CDR3. CDR3 coding DNA: TGTGCCAGCAGCAAAGAAGACGGCACTGAAGCTTTCTTT. Translation: CASSKEDGTEAFF.

The chain recombines TRBV11-1 with TRBJ2-5; D remains unclear. The length of the CDR3 is 14 residues. The V gene's germline CDR1 is SGHAT and CDR2 FQDESV (reference sequence). Trimming shortened V by 0 bases and J by 3 bases, and 8 bases separated the two germline ends. The CDR3 here is CASSLAMMKETQYF. As DNA, the CDR3 is TGTGCCAGCAGCTTAGCGATGATGAAAGAGACCCAGTACTTC.

The V gene is TRBV10-1, the J gene TRBJ2-5; TRBD2 matches at 12 bases. Germline-derived CDR1 and CDR2 are WNHNN and SYGVQD (reference sequence). This CDR3 is built from 16 residues. With 5 bases clipped from V and 2 bases from J, the junction kept 6 bases outside the gene matches. The CDR3 reads CASSPGLAGTQETQYF. The CDR3 DNA is TGCGCCAGCAGTCCAGGACTAGCGGGAACGCAAGAGACCCAGTACTTC.

This chain connects TRBV5-1 to TRBJ2-3; D unclear. The V gene lost 2 bases and the J gene lost 4 bases, with 11 bases spanning the gap. The CDR3 sequence is 14 residues long. Germline CDR1 SGHRS, CDR2 YFSETQ. CDR3 DNA: TGCGCCAGCAGCTTTGACTCTGTTCCAGATACGCAGTATTTT. It specifies CASSFDSVPDTQYF.

This chain joins TRBV21-1 and TRBJ2-1; TRBD2 reflects the table's D call only, with no check against the DNA. TRBV21-1 is tagged as a pseudogene. The CDR3 covers 18 residues. CDR3 in DNA: TGTGCCAGCAGCAAAAGACGTAGAACTAGCGGGACTTACAATGAGCAGTTCTTC. It yields the protein CASSKRRRTSGTYNEQFF.

This chain links TRBV19 with TRBJ2-1; 12 nucleotides align to TRBD2. Trimming took 5 bases from V and 7 from J; bases not matched to a gene: 9. Germline CDR1 and CDR2: LNHDA and SQIVND (reference sequence). The CDR3 sequence is 16 residues long. In nucleotides, the CDR3 is TGTGCCAGTAGTCCGAGACTAGCGGGAGAGAGGAATGAGCAGTTCTTC. It encodes CASSPRLAGERNEQFF.

The chain has TRBV28 and TRBJ2-5, with D perhaps matching TRBD2 (6 bases). V was trimmed by 5 bases and J by 1 base, leaving 20 bases between them. Germline-derived CDR1 and CDR2 are MDHEN and SYDVKM. The CDR3 spans 17 residues. Here the CDR3 reads CASSEYRTGRGQETQYF. CDR3 nucleotides: TGTGCCAGCAGTGAATACAGAACCGGGAGAGGCCAAGAGACCCAGTACTTC.

The rearrangement uses TRBV6-5 and TRBJ1-2; no firm D call. Germline CDR1 is MNHEY and CDR2 is SVGAGI. V gave up 9 bases and J gave up 6 bases, with 14 bases separating them. There are 12 residues in the CDR3. CDR3 amino acids: CASRSLGDGYTF. The CDR3 DNA follows: TGTGCCAGTCGTTCACTCGGGGATGGCTACACCTTC.

In DNA, the CDR3 is TGTGCTAGTGGTCTTTGGACCGGGATGAGGACCGGGGAGCTGTTTTTT. This gives the protein CASGLWTGMRTGELFF. V and J are TRBV12-5 and TRBJ2-2, with D maybe TRBD2 (5 bases). Germline V gene sequence: CDR1 LGHNT, CDR2 FRNRAP. Trimming shortened V by 5 bases and J by 5 bases, and 18 bases separated the two germline ends. The CDR3 totals 16 residues. Based on the CDR3 plus reference TRBV12-5 and TRBJ2-2, the full variable domain is DARVTQTPRHKVTEMGQEVTMRCQPILGHNTVFWYRQTMMQGLELLAYFRNRAPLDDSGMPKDRFSAEMPDATLATLKIQPSEPRDSAVYFCASGLWTGMRTGELFFGEGSRLTVL.

The chain combines TRBV7-3 with TRBJ2-7, with 9 bases lining up with TRBD2. The germline CDR1 and CDR2 sequences are SGHTA and FQGTGA. The trim removed 2 bases at V and 2 bases at J, leaving 4 bases unmatched. The length of the CDR3 is 15 residues. Here the CDR3 DNA reads TGTGCCAGCAGCTTAGCGGGAGGGGATACCTACGAGCAGTACTTC. Amino acid sequence: CASSLAGGDTYEQYF.

J is TRBJ2-5 and V is TRBV28, with D hard to call. Trimming shortened V by 2 bases and J by 5 bases, and 18 bases separated the two germline ends. The length of the CDR3 is 16 residues. CDR1 MDHEN and CDR2 SYDVKM come from the germline V gene. CDR3 amino acids: CASSLPRGRNEETQYF. DNA of the CDR3: TGTGCCAGCAGTTTACCCCGCGGCAGAAATGAGGAGACCCAGTACTTC.

The chain employs TRBV2 and TRBJ1-5; 8 nucleotides line up with TRBD1. The V and J ends lost 4 bases and 7 bases, in that order; junction bases with no gene match: 6. Germline V gene data show CDR1 as SNHLY and CDR2 as FYNNEI. The CDR3 runs 14 residues. In DNA form, the CDR3 reads TGTGCCAGCAGTGGTCAGGGGGCTAGGCAGCCCCAGCATTTT. Protein sequence: CASSGQGARQPQHF.

The chain is built from TRBV28 and TRBJ2-5; 9 bases fit TRBD2. The end of the DNA fits TRBJ2-7 better, so the J call may be wrong. CDR1 and CDR2 from the germline V gene are MDHEN and SYDVKM. The CDR3 is 15 amino acids. CDR3 amino acids: CASSMPAGGRYEQYF. As DNA, the CDR3 is TGTGCCAGCAGCATGCCAGCGGGAGGCAGATACGAGCAGTACTTC.

In nucleotides, the CDR3 is TGTGCCAGTCTCACCGGGACTGAAGCTTTCTTT. Translating it yields CASLTGTEAFF. This rearrangement joins TRBV19 to TRBJ1-1; no reliable D call. Germline V gene data show CDR1 as LNHDA and CDR2 as SQIVND (reference sequence). This CDR3 has 11 amino acids. Trimming stripped 8 bases from V and 5 bases from J, with 9 bases between.